One sample yielded the 6 T cell receptor beta chains listed below, sequenced in a study of blood T cell repertoires in COVID-19. Sequenced by immunoSEQ multiplex PCR; TCRdb stores in-frame clones only, minus some. The repertoire includes a few hundred thousand clones, roughly 85% of them detected once, and about 6% sits in the top ten. The sequencing input was PBMCs or T cells enriched from blood (not recorded which). The receptors stem from a woman in her 30s who had recovered from COVID-19.

As concerns this clone: This same CDR3 is encoded by further DNA sequences in the sample. This chain joins TRBV9 and TRBJ2-2, with 8 nucleotides matching TRBD2. Germline-derived CDR1 and CDR2 are SGDLS and YYNGEE. Trimming at V came to 0 bases and at J to 4 bases, leaving 8 bases not matched to a gene. The CDR3 spans 17 residues. The CDR3 loop reads CASSVGPGGPRTGELFF. The CDR3 coding sequence is TGTGCCAGCAGCGTAGGGCCGGGGGGGCCGCGCACCGGGGAGCTGTTTTTT.

The rearrangement links TRBV20-1 to TRBJ1-2, with TRBD1 as a possible D gene (5 bases). Germline CDR1 DFQATT, CDR2 SNEGSKA (reference sequence). This CDR3 spans 14 amino acids. V gave up 3 bases and J gave up 5 bases, with 16 bases separating them. CDR3 loop: CSASPGDSSYGYTF. DNA for the CDR3: TGCAGTGCTAGTCCTGGGGACTCCTCTTATGGCTACACCTTC.

In its sample, this clone was seen a few times. The V gene is TRBV5-1, the J gene TRBJ1-1; D unresolved. CDR3 length equals 16 residues. V lost 0 bases to trimming and J lost 4 bases, with 16 bases between them. Germline V gene sequence: CDR1 SGHRS, CDR2 YFSETQ. CDR3 residues: CASSLVTLRYGTEAFF. CDR3 DNA sequence: TGCGCCAGCAGCTTGGTGACACTCAGGTATGGCACTGAAGCTTTCTTT.

V and J are TRBV7-9 and TRBJ1-2, with 7 bases identical to TRBD1. J was trimmed by 7 bases and V by 5 bases; bases with no gene match: 7. The CDR3 sequence is 13 residues long. Germline assignment: CDR1 SEHNR and CDR2 FQNEAQ (reference sequence). CDR3 sequence reads: CASSRDRVPGYTF. In DNA form, the CDR3 reads TGTGCCAGCAGCCGAGACAGGGTCCCTGGCTACACCTTC.

The table lists this clone with a count of one. The V and J genes are TRBV15 and TRBJ1-1; no firm D call. The V end lost 4 bases, the J end lost 6 bases, and 15 bases lay between the germline ends. CDR3 size: 14 residues. Germline loops: CDR1 LNHNV, CDR2 YYDKDF (reference sequence). CDR3 nucleotides: TGTGCCACCAGCAATACTAAGTTTTTCGCTGAAGCTTTCTTT. Its translation: CATSNTKFFAEAFF.

The chain joins TRBV27 to TRBJ1-2, with 9 bases lining up with TRBD1. The ends lost 5 bases at V and 2 bases at J; junction bases unmatched: 6. This CDR3 has 15 amino acids. CDR1 is MNHEY, CDR2 SMNVEV, per germline (reference sequence). The CDR3 region has the DNA TGTGCCAGCAGTAAACCGGGACAGGGAAACTATGGCTACACCTTC. This codes for CASSKPGQGNYGYTF.